The text below deals with one TCR beta chain. Its antigen is as yet unknown. This specimen comes from a study of cytomegalovirus exposure and HLA in healthy donors. Whole-study results and caveats: The authors later linked a missense DCLRE1C variant to TCR beta V- and J-gene trimming. Evidence from a later analysis indicated that most CMV-associated TCR beta chains looked HLA-restricted. Available immune exposure information was restricted to CMV serostatus only. In vitro work confirmed that a few CMV-associated chains recognize CMV antigens.

The PCR employed 60 Vbeta primers together with 13 Jbeta primers. Libraries were prepared by immunoSEQ multiplex PCR; TCRdb keeps only in-frame clonotypes and omits some of them. This table lists approximately 47,000 clones. Germline assignment: CDR1 SGDLS and CDR2 YYNGEE. The length of the CDR3 is 16 residues. The trim removed 2 bases at V and 4 bases at J, leaving 8 bases unmatched. The sequencing input was PBMCs. The rearrangement joins TRBV9 to TRBJ2-3; TRBD1 aligns across 9 bases. This TCR was recovered from a male donor in good health and CMV-seronegative. Here the CDR3 DNA reads TGTGCCAGCAGCGTCGAACAGGGGGCGCCCCCAGATACGCAGTATTTT. Amino acid sequence: CASSVEQGAPPDTQYF.